Presented here are 7 T cell receptor beta chains from one specimen sequenced in a study of early T cells in non-severe SARS-CoV-2 infection. TCRdb re-derived calls from the 5' RACE reads in MiXCR, one entry per CDR3 protein. The sample includes more than 90,000 distinct CDR3 sequences, approximately 13% of them seen just once. The material sequenced was whole blood. The source of these receptors is an adult who was a healthcare worker with PCR-confirmed SARS-CoV-2 infection or an uninfected control (not recorded which).

This clonotype was found a few times. V and J are TRBV11-2 and TRBJ2-2; TRBD2 matches 7 bases. With 6 bases clipped from V and 1 base from J, the junction kept 5 bases outside the gene matches. Germline assignment: CDR1 SGHAT and CDR2 FQNNGV. This CDR3 has 15 residues. DNA for the CDR3: TGTGCCAGCAGTTCCGGGACTAAGAACACCGGGGAGCTGTTTTTT. Translation: CASSSGTKNTGELFF.

At least ten counts were recorded for this clonotype. V is TRBV7-9 and J is TRBJ2-7; 9 bases map to TRBD1. Germline lookup yields CDR1 SEHNR and CDR2 FQNEAQ (reference sequence). CDR3 length equals 14 residues. Losses at the gene ends were 5 bases for V and 5 bases for J; bases not matched to a gene: 7. The chain's CDR3 is CASSLKGTGNEQYF. The CDR3 nucleotides are TGTGCCAGCAGCCTTAAGGGGACAGGGAACGAGCAGTACTTC.

This clonotype was observed a handful of times. The chain combines TRBV5-4 with TRBJ1-2, with 7 bases aligning to TRBD1. CDR1 is SGHNT and CDR2 is YYREEE in the germline V gene (reference sequence). This CDR3 is built from 14 residues. The J segment lost 8 bases and the V segment lost 2 bases, leaving 9 bases of the junction unmatched. The CDR3 here is CASSLDRALFGYTF. Here the CDR3 DNA reads TGTGCCAGCAGCTTAGACAGGGCGCTTTTCGGCTACACCTTC.

This clonotype was counted ten times or more. The chain couples TRBV7-2 to TRBJ2-1, with 9 nucleotides matching TRBD2. Per the germline V gene, CDR1 is SGHTA and CDR2 is FQGNSA. The length of the CDR3 is 16 residues. V lost 0 bases, J lost 9 bases, and 9 bases stayed unmatched. The CDR3 protein is CASSLANSGGGGEQFF. For the CDR3, the DNA is TGTGCCAGCAGCTTAGCGAATAGCGGGGGCGGAGGTGAGCAGTTCTTC.

This clonotype was observed a handful of times. The rearrangement links TRBV2 to TRBJ2-5; the D gene is possibly TRBD2 (5 bases). Trimming cost V 0 bases and J 5 bases, with 16 bases left between them. In germline, CDR1 is SNHLY, CDR2 FYNNEI. The length of the CDR3 is 16 residues. In DNA, the CDR3 is TGTGCCAGCAGTGAAGCGCAAGCGGCGATCGAGGAGACCCAGTACTTC. The encoded protein is CASSEAQAAIEETQYF.

The V and J genes are TRBV12-3 or TRBV12-4 and TRBJ2-4; 7 bases match TRBD2. CDR3 length: 13 residues. Trimming took 5 bases from V and 7 from J; bases not matched to a gene: 5. The CDR3 sequence is CASSPGLGNIQYF. The CDR3 nucleotides are TGTGCCAGCAGTCCCGGACTAGGGAACATTCAGTACTTC.

This sequence joins TRBV5-1 and TRBJ1-6; D call uncertain. The CDR3 is 16 amino acids. Germline CDR1 and CDR2: SGHRS and YFSETQ. V lost 0 bases and J lost 7, with 14 bases in between. The CDR3: CASSLEGREANSPLHF. The CDR3 nucleotides read TGCGCCAGCAGCTTGGAGGGCAGAGAGGCAAATTCACCCCTCCACTTT.